This TCR beta chain is from a study of T-cell reconstitution after alpha-beta-depleted transplantation in children. A word on this clonotype: This may be a read error: a much more frequent sequence differs by one nucleotide.

The TCRbeta library was prepared with unique molecular identifiers. Using its own MiXCR run on the PCR reads, TCRdb lists one record per CDR3 protein. The sample lists approximately 980,000 distinct CDR3 sequences, less than 30% occurring once. CDR3 length equals 13 residues. In germline, CDR1 is SQVTM, CDR2 ANQGSEA. The sample consisted of PBMCs, mostly from graft donor cells, taken 360 days after TCRalphabeta/CD19-depleted stem cell transplant. This clonotype was obtained from a boy under two years old who had a stem cell transplant for SCID, so the T cells may come from the graft donor. The chain employs TRBV29-1 and TRBJ2-1; possible D gene TRBD1, 5 bases. The CDR3 spells CSVEGGRENEQSF. The CDR3 DNA follows: TGCAGCGTTGAAGGGGGCAGAGAAAACGAGCAGTCCTTC.